This TCR beta chain was observed in a study of CD8 T cells in Susac syndrome. A single count supports this clonotype. Random-hexamer reverse transcription was applied to about 0.5 to 1 ug RNA. Multiplex PCR with immunoSEQ amplified the TCR beta CDR3 across 54 Vbeta and 13 Jbeta. Via MiXCR, TCRdb re-called the immunoSEQ multiplex PCR reads, giving one row per CDR3 protein. The sample includes about 130,000 distinct CDR3 sequences, about 95% of them seen just once. CDR1 and CDR2 from the germline V gene are MNHEY and SVGAGI. This CDR3 contains 14 residues. Deletions cut 3 bases from V and 5 bases from J, with 11 bases between.

The chain couples TRBV6-5 to TRBJ1-5; D remains unclear. The material sequenced was CD8+ T cells from PBMCs. This clonotype was obtained from a human donor with Susac syndrome. The CDR3 DNA reads as TGTGCCAGCAGTTATGGCGGTGACTATCAGCCCCAGCATTTT. Its protein is CASSYGGDYQPQHF.